The 27 T cell receptor beta chains listed next were all sequenced from one sample in a study of blood T cell repertoires in COVID-19. Sequencing was performed with immunoSEQ multiplex PCR; in TCRdb, only in-frame clones are kept and a portion is missing. The sample has around 150,000 clones, approximately 82% seen once. Specimen: peripheral blood. The receptors were gathered from a woman older than 75 with acute or convalescent COVID-19.

This clone showed up just a few times. This chain connects TRBV19 to TRBJ2-7, with 11 bases identical to TRBD2. CDR3 length equals 16 residues. The V and J ends lost 3 bases and 5 bases, in that order; junction bases with no gene match: 9. The germline gives CDR1 LNHDA, CDR2 SQIVND (reference sequence). CDR3 loop: CASSILWTSGLNEQYF. DNA for the CDR3: TGTGCCAGTAGTATTTTGTGGACTAGCGGGCTCAACGAGCAGTACTTC. Combining the CDR3 with reference TRBV19 and TRBJ2-7 gives the whole variable domain DGGITQSPKYLFRKEGQNVTLSCEQNLNHDAMYWYRQDPGQGLRLIYYSQIVNDFQKGDIAEGYSVSREKKESFPLTVTSAQKNPTAFYLCASSILWTSGLNEQYFGPGTRLTVT.

The table lists this clone with a count of one. The chain joins TRBV7-9 to TRBJ2-2; 9 bases are shared with TRBD1. After removal of 4 bases from V and 1 base from J, the junction contained 1 base not matched to a gene. This CDR3 is 15 amino acids long. Germline V CDR1 and CDR2: SEHNR, FQNEAQ (reference sequence). This CDR3 reads CASSSGQGNTGELFF. As DNA, the CDR3 is TGTGCCAGCAGCTCGGGACAGGGGAACACCGGGGAGCTGTTTTTT.

The rearrangement links TRBV7-9 to TRBJ2-7; 11 positions agree with TRBD2. This CDR3 spans 15 amino acids. Germline CDR1 SEHNR, CDR2 FQNEAQ (reference sequence). Trimming at V came to 4 bases and at J to 0 bases, leaving 2 bases not matched to a gene. CDR3 bases: TGTGCCAGCAGCTCCACTAGCGGGAGCTCCTACGAGCAGTACTTC. This gives the protein CASSSTSGSSYEQYF.

The V call is TRBV5-1, the J call TRBJ1-1; 7 nucleotides match TRBD1. CDR3 length: 14 amino acids. V trimming: 4 bases; J trimming: 1 base; junction bases outside the gene matches: 4. Germline V lookup: CDR1 SGHRS, CDR2 YFSETQ. CDR3 nucleotide sequence: TGCGCCAGCAGCCTCTCAGGGGGGAACACTGAAGCTTTCTTT. Translated, it gives CASSLSGGNTEAFF.

V is TRBV19 and J is TRBJ1-1; D remains unclear. The V end lost 8 bases, the J end lost 5 bases, and 24 bases lay between the germline ends. Germline V gene lookup returns CDR1 LNHDA and CDR2 SQIVND (reference sequence). The CDR3 covers 16 residues. CDR3 sequence reads: CASRQSQITQVTEAFF. As DNA, the CDR3 is TGTGCCAGTCGCCAGTCACAAATAACCCAGGTGACTGAAGCTTTCTTT.

About this clone: The same CDR3 also results from other DNA sequences found in this sample. The chain joins TRBV5-4 to TRBJ2-5, with TRBD2 matching over 13 bases. CDR3 length: 15 amino acids. Trimming cost V 0 bases and J 5 bases; bases outside gene matches: 1. The germline V gene has CDR1 SGHNT and CDR2 YYREEE (reference sequence). CDR3 DNA: TGTGCCAGCAGCTTGGGACTAGCGGGAGGTGAGACCCAGTACTTC. Translation: CASSLGLAGGETQYF. Variable domain in full (rest from reference TRBV5-4 and TRBJ2-5): ETGVTQSPTHLIKTRGQQVTLRCSSQSGHNTVSWYQQALGQGPQFIFQYYREEENGRGNFPPRFSGLQFPNYSSELNVNALELDDSALYLCASSLGLAGGETQYFGPGTRLLVL.

V and J are TRBV2 and TRBJ1-5; possibly TRBD1 for D (5 bases). From germline, CDR1 is SNHLY and CDR2 FYNNEI. The V end lost 2 bases, the J end lost 2 bases, and 13 bases lay between the germline ends. The CDR3 totals 16 residues. DNA for the CDR3: TGTGCCAGCAGTGAACCTCAGGGAGGCGGCAATCAGCCCCAGCATTTT. Translating it yields CASSEPQGGGNQPQHF.

V and J are TRBV19 and TRBJ2-1; weak D call: TRBD1 (6 bases). Germline V gene lookup returns CDR1 LNHDA and CDR2 SQIVND (reference sequence). Trimming left V 7 bases short and J 3 bases short, with 19 bases between. This CDR3 has 16 residues. The CDR3 region is CASTKKTGLYYNEQFF. The CDR3 DNA reads TGTGCCAGTACTAAAAAGACAGGACTTTACTACAATGAGCAGTTCTTC.

The rearrangement joins TRBV7-6 to TRBJ1-1; D is uncertain. Trimming took 4 bases from V and 1 from J, leaving 13 bases between them. The CDR3 extends over 15 amino acids. Germline V lookup: CDR1 SGHVS, CDR2 FNYEAQ. CDR3 protein: CASSSSLRPNTEAFF. In DNA, the CDR3 is TGTGCCAGCAGCTCGTCCCTGCGGCCGAACACTGAAGCTTTCTTT.

The chain employs TRBV25-1 and TRBJ1-1, with 8 nucleotides matching TRBD1. Trimming cost V 6 bases and J 0 bases; bases outside gene matches: 0. CDR3 size: 13 residues. The germline CDR1 and CDR2 sequences are MGHDK and SYGVNS. The chain's CDR3 is CASRGQVNTEAFF. In nucleotides, the CDR3 is TGTGCCAGCAGGGGACAGGTGAACACTGAAGCTTTCTTT.

The chain carries TRBV4-3 and TRBJ2-5, with D perhaps TRBD2 (6 bases). V lost 1 base and J 2 bases, leaving 14 bases between the germline ends. The V gene's germline CDR1 is LGHNA and CDR2 YSLEER. CDR3 length equals 16 residues. The CDR3 nucleotides are TGCGCCAGCAGCCAAGGAGGGGTCGGGGGTCAAGAGACCCAGTACTTC. Its translation: CASSQGGVGGQETQYF.

The sample holds one count of this clone. The CDR3 DNA sequence: TGTGCCAGCAGCTTAGGGGCAGGAAGGCAAGAGACCCAGTACTTC. This encodes CASSLGAGRQETQYF. The gene calls are TRBV11-3 and TRBJ2-5; no definite D call. The CDR3 has 15 amino acids. Germline CDR1 SGHNT, CDR2 YENEEA. V shed 1 base and J shed 2 bases, with 11 bases lying between them.

The V call is TRBV7-8, the J call TRBJ2-7, with TRBD1 matching over 9 bases. V lost 5 bases to trimming and J lost 2 bases; unmatched junction nucleotides: 13. The CDR3 consists of 17 residues. Germline V lookup: CDR1 SGHVS, CDR2 FQNEAQ. The CDR3 DNA follows: TGTGCCAGCAGCCGAAACCACCGGGGACAGGGCGCCTACGAGCAGTACTTC. It encodes CASSRNHRGQGAYEQYF.

The V and J genes are TRBV24-1 and TRBJ1-2, with a tentative D call TRBD1 (5 bases). This CDR3 contains 15 residues. Germline CDR1 is KGHDR and CDR2 is SFDVKD. Trimming cost V 0 bases and J 7 bases, with 14 bases left between them. This CDR3 is CATSDLPGFTGGYTF. DNA for the CDR3: TGTGCCACCAGTGATTTGCCCGGGTTCACAGGTGGCTACACCTTC.

The chain uses TRBV2 and TRBJ2-2, with 10 bases identical to TRBD2. The CDR3 is 15 residues long. Germline V gives CDR1 SNHLY, CDR2 FYNNEI. The junction had 7 bases not matched to a gene; V was cut back by 6 bases and J by 6 bases. CDR3 sequence (DNA): TGTGCCAGCAGCCTACAGCGGGAGGGACCCGGGGAGCTGTTTTTT. Amino acids: CASSLQREGPGELFF.

The gene calls are TRBV6-5 and TRBJ2-1; TRBD2 might be the D (6 bases). Germline-derived CDR1 and CDR2 are MNHEY and SVGAGI. The CDR3 totals 16 residues. The ends were cut back, 4 bases at V and 2 bases at J, with 15 bases in the middle. The CDR3 here is CASSSSSGGTYNEQFF. The CDR3 nucleotides are TGTGCCAGCAGTTCCAGTAGTGGGGGGACCTACAATGAGCAGTTCTTC.

The J gene is TRBJ1-1, the V gene TRBV2; possible D gene TRBD1, 5 bases. Germline CDR1 SNHLY, CDR2 FYNNEI. The CDR3 has 13 residues. With 8 bases removed from V and 4 bases from J, the gap between germline ends came to 14 bases. The CDR3 coding sequence is TGTGCCAGCTCATGGGGGGAAGCCACTGAAGCTTTCTTT. Translated, it gives CASSWGEATEAFF. Complete variable domain (other parts from reference TRBV2 and TRBJ1-1): EPEVTQTPSHQVTQMGQEVILRCVPISNHLYFYWYRQILGQKVEFLVSFYNNEISEKSEIFDDQFSVERPDGSNFTLKIRSTKLEDSAMYFCASSWGEATEAFFGQGTRLTVV.

This chain uses TRBV18 with TRBJ2-1, with D hard to call. This CDR3 contains 16 residues. The V gene lost 3 bases and the J gene lost 9 bases, with 21 bases spanning the gap. In germline, CDR1 is KGHSH, CDR2 LQKENI. CDR3: CASSPSSPSFTGEQFF. DNA of the CDR3: TGTGCCAGCTCACCCTCGAGCCCTAGTTTTACGGGTGAGCAGTTCTTC.

The V call is TRBV12-3 or TRBV12-4, the J call TRBJ1-6; unclear D gene. The CDR3 loop spans 12 amino acids. With 6 bases removed from V and 7 bases from J, the gap between germline ends came to 7 bases. CDR3 DNA sequence: TGTGCCAGCAGCTTCCAGAATTCACCCCTCCACTTT. It specifies CASSFQNSPLHF.

The chain employs TRBV24-1 and TRBJ2-7; TRBD1 agrees at 9 bases. J was trimmed by 8 bases and V by 3 bases; bases with no gene match: 4. This CDR3 contains 13 residues. Germline V gives CDR1 KGHDR, CDR2 SFDVKD. CDR3 loop: CATSDPGTGQQYF. CDR3 DNA: TGTGCCACCAGTGATCCCGGGACAGGGCAGCAGTACTTC.

The J gene is TRBJ1-6, the V gene TRBV2; TRBD1 agrees at 8 bases. Germline V lookup: CDR1 SNHLY, CDR2 FYNNEI. The CDR3 covers 16 residues. V was pared by 7 bases and J by 4 bases, with 9 bases of the junction left unmatched. The chain's CDR3 is CASILDREIYNSPLHF. DNA for the CDR3: TGTGCCAGCATCTTGGACAGGGAGATTTATAATTCACCCCTCCACTTT.

V usage is TRBV25-1 and J usage is TRBJ2-7; 7 bases align to TRBD2. V gave up 6 bases and J gave up 4 bases; unmatched junction bases: 12. From germline, CDR1 is MGHDK and CDR2 SYGVNS. The CDR3 totals 15 residues. The chain's CDR3 is CASSSPAGRPYEQYF. The CDR3 DNA reads as TGTGCCAGCAGCTCCCCAGCGGGACGCCCTTACGAGCAGTACTTC.

CDR3 DNA: TGTGCCACCAGCCCCTGGGGTCCGGGAGGGGCCTACGAGCAGTACTTC. Translation gives CATSPWGPGGAYEQYF. V is TRBV15 and J is TRBJ2-7; 8 positions agree with TRBD2. Germline V lookup: CDR1 LNHNV, CDR2 YYDKDF (reference sequence). The CDR3 has 16 residues. Trimming cost V 5 bases and J 2 bases; bases outside gene matches: 11.

The V and J genes are TRBV9 and TRBJ2-1, with a tentative D call TRBD2 (6 bases). CDR3 size: 12 residues. Trimming took off 2 bases at V and 10 bases at J, with 10 bases between the two ends. Germline CDR1 and CDR2: SGDLS and YYNGEE. The chain's CDR3 is CASSVGGAEQFF. DNA for the CDR3: TGTGCCAGCAGCGTGGGCGGGGCGGAGCAGTTCTTC.

The chain combines TRBV12-5 with TRBJ1-1, with a possible D match to TRBD1 (5 bases). Germline CDR1 and CDR2: LGHNT and FRNRAP. Trimming pared 5 bases from V and 1 base from J, leaving 8 bases between. CDR3 length: 13 residues. The CDR3 sequence is CASGQGWNTEAFF. The DNA of the CDR3 is TGTGCTAGTGGTCAGGGTTGGAACACTGAAGCTTTCTTT.

V is TRBV6-6 and J is TRBJ2-2; 7 bases line up with TRBD2. The CDR3 length is 15 residues. V was pared by 2 bases and J by 8 bases, with 8 bases of the junction left unmatched. CDR1 and CDR2 from the germline V gene are MNHNY and SVGAGI (reference sequence). The CDR3 spells CASSYVAGELGELFF. The CDR3 DNA follows: TGTGCCAGCAGTTACGTGGCGGGAGAGCTGGGGGAGCTGTTTTTT.

A single count supports this clone. The chain is built from TRBV5-4 and TRBJ2-7; D perhaps matches TRBD2 (5 bases). Germline CDR1 SGHNT, CDR2 YYREEE (reference sequence). V dropped 0 bases and J dropped 3 bases, with 13 bases sitting between them. CDR3 length equals 15 residues. CDR3 sequence reads: CASSLEGRGVYEQYF. The CDR3 nucleotides read TGTGCCAGCAGCTTGGAAGGACGGGGAGTCTACGAGCAGTACTTC.